This entry lists 29 T cell receptor beta chains sequenced from one sample in a study of blood T cell repertoires in COVID-19 (dated by TCRdb to the early 2020s). The method was the immunoSEQ multiplex PCR assay. TCRdb re-hosts the immuneACCESS table, in-frame sequences only. Its copies lack some clones; in the studies checked, an unresolved V gene accounts for under half of them, and the cause for the rest is not known. The sample contains a few hundred thousand clones, roughly 90% of them found a single time. The ten largest clones add up to around 10% of the sample. The sample was peripheral blood. The source of these receptors is a woman aged 25 to 39 with COVID-19, enrolled during active disease.

The gene calls are TRBV7-2 and TRBJ2-7, with D unresolved. Trimming took off 7 bases at V and 1 base at J, with 5 bases between the two ends. CDR1 is SGHTA, CDR2 FQGNSA, per germline. This CDR3 comprises 11 residues. CDR3 DNA sequence: TGTGCCAGCACCTCTTCCTACGAGCAGTACTTC. Its protein is CASTSSYEQYF. Based on the CDR3 plus reference TRBV7-2 and TRBJ2-7, the full variable domain is GAGVSQSPSNKVTEKGKDVELRCDPISGHTALYWYRQSLGQGLEFLIYFQGNSAPDKSGLPSDRFSAERTGGSVSTLTIQRTQQEDSAVYLCASTSSYEQYFGPGTRLTVT.

Details on this clone: Different DNA sequences within this sample yield the same CDR3. The chain is built from TRBV9 and TRBJ2-7; maybe TRBD2 (5 bases). The CDR3 has 12 amino acids. V shed 7 bases and J shed 4 bases, with 12 bases lying between them. Germline CDR1 SGDLS, CDR2 YYNGEE. The CDR3 bases are TGTGCCAGCTCACTAGAAGGATACGAGCAGTACTTC. As protein: CASSLEGYEQYF.

The chain combines TRBV5-1 with TRBJ2-2; D is possibly TRBD1 (6 bases). CDR1 and CDR2 from the germline V gene are SGHRS and YFSETQ. Trimming left V 0 bases short and J 4 bases short, with 10 bases between. The CDR3 spans 15 residues. The CDR3 DNA is TGCGCCAGCAGCTTGGGGGGGCTGATCACCGGGGAGCTGTTTTTT. Translation: CASSLGGLITGELFF.

The chain joins TRBV11-2 to TRBJ2-1; 7 positions match TRBD2. The V segment lost 5 bases and the J segment 4 bases; nucleotides outside the gene matches: 8. The length of the CDR3 is 15 residues. The germline V gene encodes CDR1 SGHAT and CDR2 FQNNGV. CDR3 residues: CASSVEASGYNEQFF. Written as DNA, the CDR3 is TGTGCCAGCAGCGTGGAGGCTAGCGGATACAATGAGCAGTTCTTC.

Note on this clone: The final CDR3 position lacks the conserved phenylalanine or tryptophan, pointing to a likely read error. The chain joins TRBV5-1 to TRBJ2-7, with TRBD1 matching over 10 bases. The CDR3 length is 16 residues. The V gene end was trimmed by 5 bases and the J gene end by 6 bases; junction bases not matched to a gene: 14. The germline CDR1 and CDR2 sequences are SGHRS and YFSETQ. This chain's CDR3 is CASSGSLGQGPLEQYL. The CDR3 coding sequence is TGCGCCAGCAGTGGGTCATTGGGACAGGGGCCTCTCGAGCAGTACCTC.

The V gene is TRBV18, the J gene TRBJ2-2, with D possibly being TRBD1 (6 bases). With 3 bases removed from V and 2 bases from J, the gap between germline ends came to 10 bases. The CDR3 is 15 amino acids. The V gene's germline CDR1 is KGHSH and CDR2 LQKENI. CDR3 amino acids: CASSPRDTNTGELFF. In DNA, the CDR3 is TGTGCCAGCTCACCCCGGGACACCAACACCGGGGAGCTGTTTTTT.

This clone was seen a few times. V usage is TRBV10-3 and J usage is TRBJ1-2, with 10 bases fitting TRBD1. CDR3 length: 18 residues. CDR1 and CDR2 from the germline V gene are ENHRY and SYGVKD. Trimming cost V 0 bases and J 2 bases; bases outside gene matches: 9. The CDR3 nucleotides are TGTGCCATCAGTGAGTCATATTCGGGACAGGGGCGAAACTATGGCTACACCTTC. Translation: CAISESYSGQGRNYGYTF.

V is TRBV24-1 and J is TRBJ2-3; D is ambiguous. V dropped 0 bases and J dropped 5 bases, with 2 bases sitting between them. This CDR3 contains 12 residues. The germline V gene encodes CDR1 KGHDR and CDR2 SFDVKD. This CDR3 reads CATSDLQDTQYF. The CDR3 region has the DNA TGTGCCACCAGTGATTTGCAAGATACGCAGTATTTT.

The chain recombines TRBV18 with TRBJ1-1; tentative D call: TRBD1 (5 bases). Trimming stripped 3 bases from V and 6 bases from J, with 14 bases between. CDR1 is KGHSH and CDR2 is LQKENI in the germline V gene. CDR3 length equals 14 residues. CDR3 coding DNA: TGTGCCAGCTCACCGGGGGGTTCCACCTCTGAAGCTTTCTTT. This gives the protein CASSPGGSTSEAFF.

The chain combines TRBV19 with TRBJ1-5; 8 bases are a match to TRBD1. The CDR3 totals 17 residues. Germline assignment: CDR1 LNHDA and CDR2 SQIVND (reference sequence). The V segment lost 9 bases and the J segment 0 bases; nucleotides outside the gene matches: 13. The CDR3 DNA reads as TGTGCCAGCTCCTTCCGGGACAGGAGATATAGCAATCAGCCCCAGCATTTT. Translating it yields CASSFRDRRYSNQPQHF.

V usage is TRBV3-1 (or the pseudogene TRBV3-2) and J usage is TRBJ2-3; D is undetermined. Germline CDR1 is LGHDT and CDR2 is YNNKEL (reference sequence). The CDR3 runs to 15 residues. Trimming stripped 1 base from V and 4 bases from J, with 12 bases between. CDR3 sequence (DNA): TGTGCCAGCAGCCAAGGCGGATACTCCGCAGATACGCAGTATTTT. Amino acids: CASSQGGYSADTQYF.

This clone was counted a few times. CDR3 DNA sequence: TGTGCCAGCAGCTTGGTTGCAGGGAAATATAACTATGGCTACACCTTC. It translates to CASSLVAGKYNYGYTF. The gene calls are TRBV5-5 and TRBJ1-2; D might be TRBD1 (5 bases). V lost 0 bases, J lost 1 base, and 13 bases lay in between. This CDR3 has 16 residues. Germline CDR1 SGHKS, CDR2 YYEKEE (reference sequence).

This sequence joins TRBV3-1 (or the pseudogene TRBV3-2) and TRBJ1-1, with TRBD1 identical over 12 bases. V dropped 8 bases and J dropped 4; count of bases not matched to a gene: 11. The CDR3 contains 16 residues. The germline V gene encodes CDR1 LGHDT and CDR2 YNNKEL (reference sequence). CDR3 region: CASASGTGGEGTEAFF. The CDR3 region has the DNA TGTGCCAGCGCCTCCGGGACAGGGGGCGAGGGCACTGAAGCTTTCTTT.

This clone was seen just once. V gene TRBV6-1 combines with J gene TRBJ1-4; weak D call: TRBD1 (6 bases). The CDR3 is made up of 13 amino acids. Trimming shortened V by 3 bases and J by 5 bases, and 7 bases separated the two germline ends. Germline values: CDR1 MNHNS, CDR2 SASEGT. CDR3 nucleotides: TGTGCCAGCAGTGAGGGGGCAAATGAAAAACTGTTTTTT. Its translation is CASSEGANEKLFF.

This rearrangement joins TRBV5-1 to TRBJ2-5; no clear D. CDR1 and CDR2 (germline): SGHRS, YFSETQ. Trimming left V 0 bases short and J 1 base short, with 7 bases between. The CDR3 spans 14 residues. The CDR3 loop is CASSLGSTQETQYF. CDR3 bases: TGCGCCAGCAGCTTGGGCAGTACCCAAGAGACCCAGTACTTC. Combining the CDR3 with reference TRBV5-1 and TRBJ2-5 gives the whole variable domain KAGVTQTPRYLIKTRGQQVTLSCSPISGHRSVSWYQQTPGQGLQFLFEYFSETQRNKGNFPGRFSGRQFSNSRSEMNVSTLELGDSALYLCASSLGSTQETQYFGPGTRLLVL.

The chain couples TRBV4-2 to TRBJ2-3, with TRBD2 matching over 7 bases. Per germline, CDR1 LGHNA and CDR2 YNFKEQ. CDR3 length: 14 residues. V lost 1 base and J lost 8; bases outside the gene matches: 6. DNA for the CDR3: TGTGCCAGCAGCCAAGGTGCCCCGGGGGGTACGCAGTATTTT. The encoded protein is CASSQGAPGGTQYF.

A single count supports this clone. The chain links TRBV18 to TRBJ2-7; D might be TRBD1 (5 bases). V was shortened by 3 bases and J by 5 bases, with 20 bases between the two germline ends. The CDR3 spans 16 residues. CDR1 and CDR2 (germline): KGHSH, LQKENI. CDR3 in amino acids: CASSPKKFAGINEQYF. The CDR3 bases are TGTGCCAGCTCACCTAAAAAATTCGCAGGGATAAACGAGCAGTACTTC.

The V call is TRBV5-1, the J call TRBJ1-2; no clear D. Germline lookup yields CDR1 SGHRS and CDR2 YFSETQ. The CDR3 totals 13 residues. Trimming cost V 1 base and J 0 bases, with 4 bases left between them. CDR3 DNA sequence: TGCGCCAGCAGCTTGACAGCTAACTATGGCTACACCTTC. This gives the protein CASSLTANYGYTF. Looking up the rest from reference TRBV5-1 and TRBJ1-2 gives the full variable domain: KAGVTQTPRYLIKTRGQQVTLSCSPISGHRSVSWYQQTPGQGLQFLFEYFSETQRNKGNFPGRFSGRQFSNSRSEMNVSTLELGDSALYLCASSLTANYGYTFGSGTRLTVV.

The rearrangement joins TRBV12-3 or TRBV12-4 to TRBJ1-1; unclear D gene. The CDR3 spans 13 residues. V lost 5 bases and J 4 bases, leaving 11 bases between the germline ends. CDR3 bases: TGTGCCAGCAGTAGGGAGAGGGTCACTGAAGCTTTCTTT. Encoded protein: CASSRERVTEAFF.

This clone was found a few times. The rearrangement joins TRBV6-5 to TRBJ1-2; perhaps TRBD1 as D (6 bases). This CDR3 comprises 11 residues. CDR1 is MNHEY, CDR2 SVGAGI, per germline. Trimming left V 3 bases short and J 8 bases short, with 7 bases between. Here the CDR3 DNA reads TGTGCCAGCAGTTATGGACAGGGCTACACCTTC. It yields the protein CASSYGQGYTF.

The V and J genes are TRBV14 and TRBJ2-5, with TRBD2 matching 10 bases. The junction had 6 bases not matched to a gene; V was cut back by 6 bases and J by 2 bases. CDR1 SGHDN and CDR2 FVKESK come from the germline V gene. The CDR3 consists of 15 residues. As DNA, the CDR3 is TGTGCCAGCAGTCTAGCGGGGGAGATTCAAGAGACCCAGTACTTC. This encodes CASSLAGEIQETQYF. Supplemented by reference TRBV14 and TRBJ2-5, the full variable domain reads EAGVTQFPSHSVIEKGQTVTLRCDPISGHDNLYWYRRVMGKEIKFLLHFVKESKQDESGMPNNRFLAERTGGTYSTLKVQPAELEDSGVYFCASSLAGEIQETQYFGPGTRLLVL.

The chain recombines TRBV19 with TRBJ1-6; perhaps TRBD1 as D (6 bases). The length of the CDR3 is 15 residues. Germline assignment: CDR1 LNHDA and CDR2 SQIVND (reference sequence). The V end lost 3 bases, the J end lost 9 bases, and 15 bases lay between the germline ends. The chain's CDR3 is CASSIQGTWGSPLHF. The CDR3 bases are TGTGCCAGTAGTATTCAGGGGACATGGGGTTCACCCCTCCACTTT.

Worth noting for this clone: One end of the junction fails to match germline, which may point to a read error. This chain uses TRBV2 with TRBJ2-5; D might be TRBD2 (5 bases). The CDR3 contains 12 residues. The germline V gene has CDR1 SNHLY and CDR2 FYNNEI. CDR3 nucleotides: TGTGCCAGCAGTGAAAGTATGCTAGCTACACACTTC. Amino acids: CASSESMLATHF.

The V call is TRBV4-1, the J call TRBJ1-4, with 8 bases fitting TRBD1. The V gene end was trimmed by 3 bases and the J gene end by 13 bases; junction bases not matched to a gene: 13. This CDR3 spans 15 amino acids. The germline V gene has CDR1 MGHRA and CDR2 YSYEKL. The CDR3 loop reads CASSHASGQAPRLFF. Written as DNA, the CDR3 is TGCGCCAGCAGCCATGCTTCGGGACAGGCCCCACGACTGTTTTTT.

The chain links TRBV5-4 to TRBJ1-2, with D uncertain. Germline assignment: CDR1 SGHNT and CDR2 YYREEE (reference sequence). The CDR3 is made up of 13 amino acids. Between the trimmed V and J ends, which lost 0 bases and 8 bases, there was a span of 11 bases. The CDR3, as DNA: TGTGCCAGCAGCTTGGAACGGGTCGGAGGCTACACCTTC. Translation: CASSLERVGGYTF.

The chain couples TRBV5-1 to TRBJ2-4, with 8 nucleotides matching TRBD1. The CDR3 runs to 15 residues. J gave up 9 bases and V 3 bases, and 11 bases lay outside the gene matches. Germline CDR1 SGHRS, CDR2 YFSETQ. The CDR3 region has the DNA TGCGCCAGCAGCTCCCCGAGTGAAACAGGGGGCATTCAGTACTTC. Translation: CASSSPSETGGIQYF.

The gene calls are TRBV11-2 and TRBJ2-7, with D perhaps matching TRBD2 (6 bases). Germline V lookup: CDR1 SGHAT, CDR2 FQNNGV. This CDR3 has 15 residues. The ends were cut back, 5 bases at V and 7 bases at J, with 21 bases in the middle. CDR3 DNA sequence: TGTGCCAGCAGCCCCCCGACCCGACTAGGAGGAGAGCAGTACTTC. As protein: CASSPPTRLGGEQYF.

The rearrangement links TRBV7-9 to TRBJ2-5; 13 bases map to TRBD2. Germline V gene data show CDR1 as SEHNR and CDR2 as FQNEAQ (reference sequence). This CDR3 has 16 amino acids. With 5 bases clipped from V and 5 bases from J, the junction kept 8 bases outside the gene matches. The CDR3 spells CASSVTSGGAVETQYF. DNA for the CDR3: TGTGCCAGCAGCGTTACTAGCGGGGGGGCCGTGGAGACCCAGTACTTC.

The chain links TRBV11-2 to TRBJ1-6; tentatively, D is TRBD1 (6 bases). The CDR3 loop spans 17 amino acids. V lost 3 bases and J lost 0, with 12 bases in between. Germline values: CDR1 SGHAT, CDR2 FQNNGV. This chain's CDR3 is CASSLGGQYSYNSPLHF. CDR3 nucleotides: TGTGCCAGCAGCTTGGGTGGACAGTACTCCTATAATTCACCCCTCCACTTT.